The sequence of this TCR beta chain was determined in a study of CD8 T cells in Susac syndrome. Study-wide background: Treatment status at blood draw for the Susac syndrome patients was therapy-naive, corticosteroids, or intravenous immunoglobulin alone.

The CDR3 is 13 residues long. V was pared by 2 bases and J by 3 bases, with 11 bases between. Germline V CDR1 and CDR2: DFQATT, SNEGSKA (reference sequence). It was with random hexamers that 0.5 to 1 ug RNA was reverse transcribed. A single record per CDR3 protein comes from TCRdb applying MiXCR to the immunoSEQ multiplex PCR reads. The table lists under 110,000 distinct CDR3 sequences, roughly 95% of them singletons. V and J are TRBV20-1 and TRBJ2-7; D possibly uses TRBD1 or TRBD2 (5 bases each). Sequenced material: CD8+ T cells from PBMCs. The sequence came from a human donor with Susac syndrome. The CDR3 DNA follows: TGCAGTGCTAGACCAGGGAGTGTCTACGAGCAGTACTTC. Translation: CSARPGSVYEQYF.